A single sample gave rise to the 28 T cell receptor beta chains below, sequenced in a study of blood T cell repertoires in COVID-19 (dated by TCRdb to about 2020). Library preparation was by the immunoSEQ multiplex PCR assay. Imported from immuneACCESS, the table was reduced by TCRdb to in-frame sequences with V and J called. These copies leave out some clones; in studies compared against another copy, an unresolved V gene accounts for under half, and the cause of the remainder is not known. The sample yields 200,000 to 250,000 clones; more than 80% were counted once. In total, the top ten clones hold about 2.5% of the sample. The sample was peripheral blood. The receptor source for this set is a man aged 30 to 39 with COVID-19, enrolled during active disease.

The chain recombines TRBV28 with TRBJ2-1, with a weak D call TRBD2 (6 bases). This CDR3 contains 14 residues. Germline CDR1 MDHEN, CDR2 SYDVKM. V lost 6 bases and J 3 bases, leaving 12 bases between the germline ends. CDR3 protein: CASSKLASYNEQFF. CDR3 nucleotides: TGTGCCAGCAGCAAACTAGCTAGCTACAATGAGCAGTTCTTC.

The chain uses TRBV5-4 and TRBJ1-1; D not resolved. CDR3 length: 14 residues. V was shortened by 5 bases and J by 2 bases, with 13 bases between the two germline ends. The germline V gene encodes CDR1 SGHNT and CDR2 YYREEE (reference sequence). CDR3 in DNA: TGTGCCAGCAGTTCTCCAGGTAAAAACACTGAAGCTTTCTTT. The encoded protein is CASSSPGKNTEAFF.

The rearrangement uses TRBV7-2 and TRBJ2-1; 14 nucleotides agree with TRBD2. Germline V gives CDR1 SGHTA, CDR2 FQGNSA. The CDR3 length is 14 residues. After removal of 3 bases from V and 8 bases from J, the junction contained 0 bases not matched to a gene. The CDR3 loop is CASSLGLAGDEQFF. Written as DNA, the CDR3 is TGTGCCAGCAGCTTGGGACTAGCGGGGGATGAGCAGTTCTTC.

The chain is built from TRBV3-1 (or the pseudogene TRBV3-2) and TRBJ1-2; D perhaps matches TRBD1 (6 bases). Trimming stripped 3 bases from V and 7 bases from J, with 15 bases between. Per the germline V gene, CDR1 is LGHDT and CDR2 is YNNKEL (reference sequence). The CDR3 length is 14 residues. CDR3 sequence reads: CASSQRGILGGYTF. The CDR3 DNA follows: TGTGCCAGCAGCCAGAGGGGGATCTTAGGTGGCTACACCTTC.

The chain combines TRBV4-1 with TRBJ2-3; 10 positions match TRBD2. Germline loops: CDR1 MGHRA, CDR2 YSYEKL. The junction had 12 bases not matched to a gene; V was cut back by 3 bases and J by 0 bases. The CDR3 totals 19 residues. CDR3: CASSQGLARISPSTDTQYF. The CDR3 region has the DNA TGCGCCAGCAGCCAGGGACTAGCGCGCATCTCCCCGAGCACAGATACGCAGTATTTT.

The chain uses TRBV7-2 and TRBJ2-7, with D unresolved. The CDR3 runs 15 residues. Germline V gene data show CDR1 as SGHTA and CDR2 as FQGNSA. V lost 5 bases to trimming and J lost 0 bases, with 14 bases between them. This CDR3 is CASSTRSLSSYEQYF. DNA for the CDR3: TGTGCCAGCAGCACCCGTAGCTTGAGCTCCTACGAGCAGTACTTC.

The CDR3 sequence is CASSPLVGGAYNEQFF. The CDR3 DNA follows: TGCGCCAGCAGCCCTCTCGTAGGGGGGGCCTACAATGAGCAGTTCTTC. The chain carries TRBV5-1 and TRBJ2-1; possibly TRBD2 for D (7 bases). V was trimmed by 4 bases and J by 2 bases, leaving 16 bases between them. This CDR3 contains 16 residues. Germline V gene lookup returns CDR1 SGHRS and CDR2 YFSETQ.

The chain joins TRBV18 to TRBJ1-6; the D gene is possibly TRBD1 (5 bases). Germline CDR1 reads KGHSH; CDR2 reads LQKENI. This CDR3 has 17 residues. Trimming shortened V by 3 bases and J by 2 bases, and 14 bases separated the two germline ends. The CDR3 protein is CASSPTAGDPYNSPLHF. For the CDR3, the DNA is TGTGCCAGCTCACCGACAGCGGGGGATCCCTATAATTCACCCCTCCACTTT.

The chain is built from TRBV18 and TRBJ1-1, with 8 bases aligning to TRBD1. CDR1 is KGHSH and CDR2 is LQKENI in the germline V gene. This CDR3 is built from 15 residues. After removal of 3 bases from V and 0 bases from J, the junction contained 3 bases not matched to a gene. The DNA for the CDR3 is TGTGCCAGCTCACCCCAGACAGGGGTGAACACTGAAGCTTTCTTT. It encodes CASSPQTGVNTEAFF.

V and J are TRBV21-1 and TRBJ1-1. TRBV21-1 is a known pseudogene. This CDR3 is built from 11 residues. The CDR3 loop is CASKGGDRAFF. The DNA for the CDR3 is TGTGCCAGCAAGGGAGGGGACCGAGCTTTCTTT.

The chain links TRBV7-2 to TRBJ2-3, with 8 nucleotides matching TRBD1. The CDR3 runs 16 residues. The J segment lost 2 bases and the V segment lost 0 bases, leaving 4 bases of the junction unmatched. CDR1 SGHTA and CDR2 FQGNSA come from the germline V gene. The CDR3 loop is CASSLAGTGVTDTQYF. As DNA, the CDR3 is TGTGCCAGCAGCTTAGCCGGGACAGGCGTCACAGATACGCAGTATTTT.

A word on this clone: The sample has other DNA sequences that encode this CDR3 too. This chain links TRBV27 with TRBJ2-7; 8 bases are shared with TRBD2. This CDR3 contains 14 residues. With V trimmed by 5 bases and J by 9 bases, 12 bases remained unmatched. Germline lookup yields CDR1 MNHEY and CDR2 SMNVEV (reference sequence). The CDR3: CASSPIRGGGRQYF. CDR3 sequence (DNA): TGTGCCAGCAGTCCTATACGGGGGGGCGGGAGGCAGTACTTC.

This clone was seen a few times. This chain connects TRBV15 to TRBJ1-3; D remains ambiguous. Germline CDR1 is LNHNV and CDR2 is YYDKDF (reference sequence). The V gene lost 0 bases and the J gene lost 0 bases, with 9 bases spanning the gap. CDR3 length: 16 residues. For the CDR3, the DNA is TGTGCCACCAGCAGAGATCCGAGTGCCTCTGGAAACACCATATATTTT. It yields the protein CATSRDPSASGNTIYF.

V and J are TRBV6-5 and TRBJ2-1, with TRBD1 as a possible D gene (5 bases). The CDR3 has 15 amino acids. CDR1 is MNHEY and CDR2 is SVGAGI in the germline V gene. With 4 bases removed from V and 0 bases from J, the gap between germline ends came to 10 bases. In nucleotides, the CDR3 is TGTGCCAGCAGTTTGAAGGGGCCCTCCTACAATGAGCAGTTCTTC. As protein: CASSLKGPSYNEQFF.

The V call is TRBV7-2, the J call TRBJ2-5; possibly TRBD2 for D (5 bases). The V gene lost 0 bases and the J gene lost 5 bases, with 13 bases spanning the gap. The CDR3 runs to 15 residues. CDR1 is SGHTA, CDR2 FQGNSA, per germline. CDR3 in amino acids: CASSLASTTGETQYF. The CDR3, as DNA: TGTGCCAGCAGCTTAGCCTCCACTACGGGGGAGACCCAGTACTTC.

The chain uses TRBV7-8 and TRBJ1-2; no clear D gene. V lost 2 bases, J lost 2 bases, and 9 bases lay in between. The CDR3 runs to 14 residues. Germline V gene data show CDR1 as SGHVS and CDR2 as FQNEAQ. In DNA form, the CDR3 reads TGTGCCAGCAGCTTAATAGCGGTCAACTATGGCTACACCTTC. It yields the protein CASSLIAVNYGYTF.

The chain carries TRBV18 and TRBJ1-2, with 10 nucleotides matching TRBD1. The CDR3 length is 15 residues. V was clipped by 4 bases and J by 2 bases; unmatched bases: 4. CDR1 is KGHSH, CDR2 LQKENI, per germline. CDR3 residues: CASSQPGQGNYGYTF. The CDR3 nucleotides read TGTGCCAGCTCACAACCGGGACAGGGGAACTATGGCTACACCTTC.

The rearrangement uses TRBV6-6 and TRBJ2-1; the D gene is possibly TRBD1 (5 bases). Germline values: CDR1 MNHNY, CDR2 SVGAGI (reference sequence). V was cut by 6 bases and J by 0 bases, with 9 bases left in between. The CDR3 is 14 amino acids. As DNA, the CDR3 is TGTGCCAGCAGGGACCAGGGCTCCTACAATGAGCAGTTCTTC. It encodes CASRDQGSYNEQFF.

The chain is built from TRBV5-1 and TRBJ1-3; TRBD1 might be the D (5 bases). The CDR3 totals 15 residues. V gave up 0 bases and J gave up 8 bases, with 15 bases separating them. CDR1 and CDR2 from the germline V gene are SGHRS and YFSETQ. The CDR3 spells CASSLAGGAGDTIYF. For the CDR3, the DNA is TGCGCCAGCAGCTTGGCCGGAGGGGCCGGGGACACCATATATTTT. Drawing the rest from reference TRBV5-1 and TRBJ1-3, the complete variable domain is KAGVTQTPRYLIKTRGQQVTLSCSPISGHRSVSWYQQTPGQGLQFLFEYFSETQRNKGNFPGRFSGRQFSNSRSEMNVSTLELGDSALYLCASSLAGGAGDTIYFGEGSWLTVV.

V gene TRBV4-1 combines with J gene TRBJ2-1; D is unclear. Between the trimmed V and J ends, which lost 4 bases and 11 bases, there was a span of 15 bases. In germline, CDR1 is MGHRA, CDR2 YSYEKL. The CDR3 contains 13 residues. CDR3 protein: CASSPHAGVQQFF. CDR3 nucleotide sequence: TGCGCCAGCAGCCCTCATGCAGGCGTCCAGCAGTTCTTC.

CDR3 bases: TGTGCCAGCAGTCTCCGGGACAGTGACCAGTACTTC. Protein sequence: CASSLRDSDQYF. The chain couples TRBV6-6 to TRBJ2-7, with 7 positions matching TRBD1. Germline V CDR1 and CDR2: MNHNY, SVGAGI (reference sequence). This CDR3 has 12 amino acids. The V segment lost 5 bases and the J segment 10 bases; nucleotides outside the gene matches: 8.

The chain couples TRBV11-2 to TRBJ2-7; 8 bases fit TRBD1. V trimming: 3 bases; J trimming: 9 bases; junction bases outside the gene matches: 10. CDR3 size: 14 residues. Looked up from germline, CDR1 is SGHAT and CDR2 is FQNNGV. The CDR3 loop is CASSLSDRVDWQYF. CDR3 in DNA: TGTGCCAGCAGCTTGTCGGACAGGGTGGATTGGCAGTACTTC.

The rearrangement joins TRBV5-6 to TRBJ1-2, with D perhaps TRBD1 (5 bases). V was trimmed by 0 bases and J by 7 bases, leaving 10 bases between them. The CDR3 has 13 amino acids. Germline values: CDR1 SGHDT, CDR2 YYEEEE. CDR3 bases: TGTGCCAGCAGCTTGGGCGGGGCTCGTGGCTACACCTTC. Its protein is CASSLGGARGYTF.

This clone appeared a few times. This sequence joins TRBV19 and TRBJ2-7; 7 bases agree with TRBD1. Germline CDR1 and CDR2: LNHDA and SQIVND (reference sequence). This CDR3 contains 13 residues. V trimming: 4 bases; J trimming: 2 bases; junction bases outside the gene matches: 2. CDR3 protein: CASSNGQAYEQYF. CDR3 sequence (DNA): TGTGCCAGTAGTAACGGACAGGCCTACGAGCAGTACTTC.

This clone was recorded once. The gene calls are TRBV23-1 and TRBJ1-1; D possibly corresponds to TRBD1 (5 bases). TRBV23-1 is an ORF; its function is uncertain. The CDR3 contains 15 residues. Deletions cut 3 bases from V and 0 bases from J, with 11 bases between. The CDR3 DNA sequence: TGCGCCAGCAGTCAGTCACAGGTTATGAACACTGAAGCTTTCTTT. Encoded protein: CASSQSQVMNTEAFF.

This clone appeared a single time. J is TRBJ2-6 and V is TRBV19, with TRBD1 matching 7 bases. The CDR3 length is 17 residues. Per germline, CDR1 LNHDA and CDR2 SQIVND (reference sequence). The junction had 3 bases not matched to a gene; V was cut back by 1 base and J by 0 bases. CDR3 loop: CASSIGTGRSGANVLTF. In DNA, the CDR3 is TGTGCCAGTAGTATAGGGACAGGCCGCTCTGGGGCCAACGTCCTGACTTTC.

The chain carries TRBV5-4 and TRBJ2-2; D possibly corresponds to TRBD1 (8 bases). V was shortened by 3 bases and J by 4 bases, with 13 bases between the two germline ends. This CDR3 has 15 amino acids. Germline V gene data show CDR1 as SGHNT and CDR2 as YYREEE (reference sequence). This CDR3 reads CASSYRGGGTGELFF. DNA of the CDR3: TGTGCCAGCAGCTACAGGGGGGGCGGCACCGGGGAGCTGTTTTTT.

This chain joins TRBV4-3 and TRBJ1-1; tentatively, D is TRBD1 (6 bases). CDR1 LGHNA and CDR2 YSLEER come from the germline V gene. Trimming stripped 2 bases from V and 1 base from J, with 14 bases between. The CDR3 covers 16 residues. CDR3 in DNA: TGCGCCAGCAGCCAACTGTCAGGGGATGAGAACACTGAAGCTTTCTTT. Amino acid sequence: CASSQLSGDENTEAFF.